This is a list of T cell receptor beta chains from one sample in a study of healthy donors' naive CD4 and CD8 T cells. One entry per CDR3 protein results from TCRdb running MiXCR on the reads. The sample records approximately 200,000 distinct CDR3 sequences, under 85% being singletons. Material for sequencing was naive CD4+ and CD8+ T cells sorted from blood, pooled from several donors. These TCRs come from a pool of human donors in good health; the sample pools cells from several healthy donors. CDR3s include the opening cysteine and the closing phenylalanine or tryptophan. Fields, in order: J gene, V gene, CDR3 protein.

j_gene: TRBJ2-3
v_gene: TRBV5-1
CDR3aa: CASSSGILYTDTQYF

j_gene: TRBJ2-7
v_gene: TRBV29-1
CDR3aa: CSVEGGVKGYEQYF

j_gene: TRBJ1-6
v_gene: TRBV19
CDR3aa: CASSPEGQGSSPLHF

j_gene: TRBJ2-1
v_gene: TRBV11-2
CDR3aa: CASSSLIAGDTNEQFF

j_gene: TRBJ2-1
v_gene: TRBV29-1
CDR3aa: CSVAVHEDNEQFF

j_gene: TRBJ2-3
v_gene: TRBV19
CDR3aa: CASTPGDSSTDTQYF

j_gene: TRBJ2-7
v_gene: TRBV10-3
CDR3aa: CAISEVQGEQYF

j_gene: TRBJ1-2
v_gene: TRBV19
CDR3aa: CATSDNINYGYTF

j_gene: TRBJ2-1
v_gene: TRBV12-5
CDR3aa: CASGTGQGTNEQFF

j_gene: TRBJ2-7
v_gene: TRBV4-2
CDR3aa: CASSRLPREQYF

j_gene: TRBJ2-1
v_gene: TRBV15
CDR3aa: CATSRRLEDEQFF

j_gene: TRBJ2-1
v_gene: TRBV6-4
CDR3aa: CASSDSGLGEQFF

j_gene: TRBJ1-5
v_gene: TRBV24-1
CDR3aa: CATSSQGEGNQPQHF

j_gene: TRBJ2-6
v_gene: TRBV12-3/TRBV12-4
CDR3aa: CASSLQGSGANVLTF

j_gene: TRBJ2-3
v_gene: TRBV29-1
CDR3aa: CSAVTGSPKDTQYF

j_gene: TRBJ2-5
v_gene: TRBV6-5
CDR3aa: CASSPLRGLQETQYF

j_gene: TRBJ2-1
v_gene: TRBV10-2
CDR3aa: CASSEGLSMAYNEQFF

j_gene: TRBJ1-5
v_gene: TRBV6-2/TRBV6-3
CDR3aa: CASSYFGVAGQPQHF

j_gene: TRBJ1-1
v_gene: TRBV29-1
CDR3aa: CSVAYRGRNTEAFF

j_gene: TRBJ1-1
v_gene: TRBV29-1
CDR3aa: CSDGTGHTEAFF

j_gene: TRBJ1-5
v_gene: TRBV19
CDR3aa: CASSIEGTGNQPQHF

j_gene: TRBJ1-6
v_gene: TRBV12-3/TRBV12-4
CDR3aa: CASSPDASPLHF

j_gene: TRBJ2-7
v_gene: TRBV19
CDR3aa: CASSRGSGEQYF

j_gene: TRBJ1-1
v_gene: TRBV29-1
CDR3aa: CSVEDWVRSNTEAFF

j_gene: TRBJ2-1
v_gene: TRBV29-1
CDR3aa: CSVGGLGLAGNNEQFF

j_gene: TRBJ2-7
v_gene: TRBV19
CDR3aa: CASSAGTGSHEQYF

j_gene: TRBJ2-1
v_gene: TRBV24-1
CDR3aa: CATSDPEEQFF

j_gene: TRBJ2-3
v_gene: TRBV5-4
CDR3aa: CASSSQDLAGPLTDTQYF

j_gene: TRBJ1-2
v_gene: TRBV4-2
CDR3aa: CASSQSPMDRGGNGYTF

j_gene: TRBJ2-1
v_gene: TRBV4-2
CDR3aa: CASSQVKAAGGPGEQFF

j_gene: TRBJ1-2
v_gene: TRBV29-1
CDR3aa: CSVQPNTDYGYTF

j_gene: TRBJ2-1
v_gene: TRBV5-1
CDR3aa: CASSLTGPYNEQFF

j_gene: TRBJ2-2
v_gene: TRBV19
CDR3aa: CASSNRGRRTGELFF

j_gene: TRBJ2-1
v_gene: TRBV29-1
CDR3aa: CSVGTGTYNEQFF

j_gene: TRBJ2-5
v_gene: TRBV4-3
CDR3aa: CASSQDVLDQETQYF

j_gene: TRBJ1-1
v_gene: TRBV12-3/TRBV12-4
CDR3aa: CASKGQENTEAFF

j_gene: TRBJ2-7
v_gene: TRBV15
CDR3aa: CATSRAFYEQYF

j_gene: TRBJ2-1
v_gene: TRBV30
CDR3aa: CAWSVSAGFNEQFF

j_gene: TRBJ1-1
v_gene: TRBV6-5
CDR3aa: CASSINGAPNTEAFF

j_gene: TRBJ2-1
v_gene: TRBV29-1
CDR3aa: CSGRGQGADEQFF

j_gene: TRBJ1-1
v_gene: TRBV5-1
CDR3aa: CASSLYPTGDTEAFF

j_gene: TRBJ2-7
v_gene: TRBV18
CDR3aa: CASSTGTGEYEQYF

j_gene: TRBJ2-7
v_gene: TRBV5-5
CDR3aa: CATRGAKGFDEQYF

j_gene: TRBJ2-7
v_gene: TRBV29-1
CDR3aa: CSVGRDLSDEQYF

j_gene: TRBJ2-1
v_gene: TRBV29-1
CDR3aa: CSVEADRALYNEQFF

j_gene: TRBJ2-7
v_gene: TRBV20-1
CDR3aa: CSARGPGTKVVYEQYF

j_gene: TRBJ2-1
v_gene: TRBV30
CDR3aa: CAGTSGSIYNEQFF

j_gene: TRBJ2-3
v_gene: TRBV6-5
CDR3aa: CASEVSGSGTDTQYF